The sequence of this T cell receptor (beta chain) was determined in a study of a mutant IDH1 vaccine in newly diagnosed glioma. Note on this clone: No antigen is known for it.

Time point given: week 47, end of study. It was 300 ug of mutant IDH1 20-mer peptide that made up each vaccine dose, given with topical imiquimod. The CDR3 spans 16 residues. Trimming took off 4 bases at V and 8 bases at J, with 21 bases between the two ends. CDR1 LGHNA and CDR2 YSLEER come from the germline V gene. The table came from immunoSEQ multiplex PCR; TCRdb's copy has only in-frame clones and leaves some out. The table shows over 75,000 clones, with around four fifths occurring only once. The TCR comes from a man aged 40-55 years with glioma. Sequencing used PBMCs, obtained from a glioma patient whose treatment included an IDH1 peptide vaccine. The gene calls are TRBV4-3 and TRBJ2-1; weak D call: TRBD2 (6 bases). For the CDR3, the DNA is TGCGCCAGCAGCCGGCGGCGGGGCGAACTGATCGATGAGCAGTTCTTC. It is translated as CASSRRRGELIDEQFF.